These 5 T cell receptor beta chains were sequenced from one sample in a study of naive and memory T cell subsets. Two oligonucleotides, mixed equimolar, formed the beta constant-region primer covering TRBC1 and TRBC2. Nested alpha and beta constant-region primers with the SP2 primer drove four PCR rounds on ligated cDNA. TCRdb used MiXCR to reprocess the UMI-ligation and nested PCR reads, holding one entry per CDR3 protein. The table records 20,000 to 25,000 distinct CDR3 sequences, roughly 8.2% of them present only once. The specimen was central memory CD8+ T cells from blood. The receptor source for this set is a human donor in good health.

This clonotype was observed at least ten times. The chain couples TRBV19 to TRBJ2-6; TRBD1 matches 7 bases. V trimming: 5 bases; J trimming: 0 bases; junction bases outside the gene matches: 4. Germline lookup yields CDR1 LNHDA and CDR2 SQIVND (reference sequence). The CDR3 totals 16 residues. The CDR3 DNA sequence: TGTGCCAGTAGTCTTACAGGGGTCTCTGGGGCCAACGTCCTGACTTTC. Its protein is CASSLTGVSGANVLTF.

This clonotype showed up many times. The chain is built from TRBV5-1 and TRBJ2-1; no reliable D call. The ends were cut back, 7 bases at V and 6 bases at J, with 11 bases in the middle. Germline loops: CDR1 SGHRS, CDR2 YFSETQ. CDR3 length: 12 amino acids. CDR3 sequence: CASAATRNEQFF. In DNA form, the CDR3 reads TGCGCCAGCGCCGCCACCCGCAATGAGCAGTTCTTC.

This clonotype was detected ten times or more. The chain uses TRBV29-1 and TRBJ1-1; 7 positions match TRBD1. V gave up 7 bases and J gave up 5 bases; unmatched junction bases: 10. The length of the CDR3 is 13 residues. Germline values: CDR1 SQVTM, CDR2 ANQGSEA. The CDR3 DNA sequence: TGCAGCGCAGAACAGGGGAGCGGGACTGAAGCTTTCTTT. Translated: CSAEQGSGTEAFF.

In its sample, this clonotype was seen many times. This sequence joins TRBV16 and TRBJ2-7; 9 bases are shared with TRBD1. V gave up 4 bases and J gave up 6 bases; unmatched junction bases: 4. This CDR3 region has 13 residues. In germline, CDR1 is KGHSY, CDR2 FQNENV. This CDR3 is CASSPGQGSEQYF. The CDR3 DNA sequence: TGTGCCAGCAGCCCGGGACAGGGATCCGAGCAGTACTTC.

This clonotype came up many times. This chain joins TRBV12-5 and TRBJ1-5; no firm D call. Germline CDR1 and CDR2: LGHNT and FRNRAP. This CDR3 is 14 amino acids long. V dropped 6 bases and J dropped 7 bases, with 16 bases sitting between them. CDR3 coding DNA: TGTGCTAGTGGCTCCGGAGGATACCAACAGCCCCAGCATTTT. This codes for CASGSGGYQQPQHF.